These 21 T cell receptor beta chains were all obtained from the same sample, sequenced in a study of T cell changes during pregnancy in multiple sclerosis (dated by TCRdb to the late 2010s). The method behind the library was the immunoSEQ multiplex PCR assay. TCRdb took this table from immuneACCESS and kept in-frame rearrangements with V and J called. Such tables lack part of the clones; where checked against another copy, unresolved V genes explain under half of the gap, and the rest is unexplained. This sample gives fewer than 140,000 clones in total; just under 95% of them show up just once. The top ten hold around 1.5% of the sample. The material sequenced was peripheral blood, taken after pregnancy. All receptors come from a female donor with multiple sclerosis, enrolled in a pregnancy study.

The V gene is TRBV6-1, the J gene TRBJ1-2; 7 bases fit TRBD1. Germline V gene data show CDR1 as MNHNS and CDR2 as SASEGT. CDR3 length equals 15 residues. The V gene end was trimmed by 6 bases and the J gene end by 8 bases; junction bases not matched to a gene: 15. The CDR3 DNA reads TGTGCCAGCAGGTTAGAGGGGGCGCATACAACGGGCTACACCTTC. It yields the protein CASRLEGAHTTGYTF.

This clone was detected only a few times. V and J are TRBV6-4 and TRBJ2-1; 8 bases line up with TRBD1. Germline CDR1 is MRHNA and CDR2 is SNTAGT. This CDR3 region has 15 residues. J gave up 3 bases and V 0 bases, and 1 base lay outside the gene matches. CDR3 loop: CASSDSTGGYNEQFF. Here the CDR3 DNA reads TGTGCCAGCAGTGACTCTACAGGGGGCTACAATGAGCAGTTCTTC.

The chain links TRBV19 to TRBJ1-5; a possible D gene is TRBD1 (5 bases). The CDR3 sequence is 15 residues long. V lost 4 bases to trimming and J lost 1 base, with 11 bases between them. Looked up from germline, CDR1 is LNHDA and CDR2 is SQIVND (reference sequence). Here the CDR3 DNA reads TGTGCCAGTAGTAGCGCAGGGCTGAGCAATCAGCCCCAGCATTTT. This gives the protein CASSSAGLSNQPQHF.

V gene TRBV6-5 combines with J gene TRBJ2-2; 7 positions match TRBD2. The ends lost 6 bases at V and 2 bases at J; junction bases unmatched: 3. Germline V gene sequence: CDR1 MNHEY, CDR2 SVGAGI. This CDR3 contains 14 residues. CDR3 protein: CASSRDYNTGELFF. The CDR3 DNA follows: TGTGCCAGCAGCCGGGACTACAACACCGGGGAGCTGTTTTTT.

The V call is TRBV28, the J call TRBJ1-1; tentative D call: TRBD1 (5 bases). This CDR3 contains 15 residues. V lost 3 bases and J 0 bases, leaving 11 bases between the germline ends. The V gene's germline CDR1 is MDHEN and CDR2 SYDVKM. CDR3 in DNA: TGTGCCAGCAGTTTCGGCAGGGCCGTGAACACTGAAGCTTTCTTT. It encodes CASSFGRAVNTEAFF.

This sequence joins TRBV7-2 and TRBJ2-5; TRBD2 matches 13 bases. This CDR3 is 17 amino acids long. Germline V CDR1 and CDR2: SGHTA, FQGNSA. Germline trimming cut 1 base from V and 5 bases from J; bases unmatched to any gene: 7. DNA of the CDR3: TGTGCCAGCAGCTTAGGCGGACTAGCGGGAGTCTGGGAGACCCAGTACTTC. It translates to CASSLGGLAGVWETQYF.

In DNA form, the CDR3 reads TGTGCCGCGGTCCGGGACAGGGTTAATTCACCCCTCCACTTT. Its translation is CAAVRDRVNSPLHF. J is TRBJ1-6 and V is TRBV30, with TRBD1 matching over 9 bases. In germline, CDR1 is GTSNPN, CDR2 SVGIG (reference sequence). There are 14 residues in the CDR3. V lost 8 bases, J lost 6 bases, and 8 bases stayed unmatched.

The gene calls are TRBV6-1 and TRBJ1-2, with 9 bases matching TRBD1. Looked up from germline, CDR1 is MNHNS and CDR2 is SASEGT. The V and J ends lost 5 bases and 8 bases, in that order; junction bases with no gene match: 6. The CDR3 is 13 residues long. CDR3 DNA sequence: TGTGCCAGCAGTATCCGACAGGGGGGCGGCTACACCTTC. Translation: CASSIRQGGGYTF.

The chain links TRBV27 to TRBJ2-7, with 10 bases identical to TRBD1. The V gene's germline CDR1 is MNHEY and CDR2 SMNVEV (reference sequence). The CDR3 consists of 15 residues. Trimming took 3 bases from V and 2 from J; bases not matched to a gene: 4. The CDR3 is CASSLTGGTPYEQYF. In DNA, the CDR3 is TGTGCCAGCAGTTTGACAGGGGGCACCCCCTACGAGCAGTACTTC.

The chain employs TRBV15 and TRBJ2-7, with D maybe TRBD1 (6 bases). Looked up from germline, CDR1 is LNHNV and CDR2 is YYDKDF (reference sequence). This CDR3 has 14 residues. V shed 1 base and J shed 2 bases, with 9 bases lying between them. CDR3 region: CATSRGGLTYEQYF. CDR3 DNA: TGTGCCACCAGCAGAGGGGGGCTGACCTACGAGCAGTACTTC.

The chain links TRBV19 to TRBJ2-1; D might be TRBD2 (6 bases). Trimming cost V 7 bases and J 4 bases, with 14 bases left between them. The V gene's germline CDR1 is LNHDA and CDR2 SQIVND (reference sequence). The CDR3 consists of 14 residues. The CDR3 sequence is CASNPGLAYNEQFF. As DNA, the CDR3 is TGTGCCAGTAATCCGGGACTTGCTTACAATGAGCAGTTCTTC.

The chain combines TRBV29-1 with TRBJ1-2, with D possibly matching TRBD1 (5 bases). V was clipped by 3 bases and J by 4 bases, with 9 bases between them. The CDR3 sequence is 12 residues long. Germline V gene sequence: CDR1 SQVTM, CDR2 ANQGSEA. The CDR3 DNA follows: TGCAGCGTTGATTTGGGGGGCTATGGCTACACCTTC. Translation: CSVDLGGYGYTF.

The rearrangement links TRBV27 to TRBJ2-2; 9 bases agree with TRBD2. V shed 2 bases, J shed 5 bases, and the junction held 3 bases outside the gene matches. The CDR3 is 15 amino acids. Germline V gives CDR1 MNHEY, CDR2 SMNVEV (reference sequence). This CDR3 is CASSLLAGITGELFF. For the CDR3, the DNA is TGTGCCAGCAGTTTACTAGCGGGAATAACCGGGGAGCTGTTTTTT.

The V gene is TRBV5-4, the J gene TRBJ2-2; TRBD1 agrees at 9 bases. CDR3 size: 16 residues. Germline values: CDR1 SGHNT, CDR2 YYREEE (reference sequence). Germline trimming cut 3 bases from V and 4 bases from J; bases unmatched to any gene: 7. CDR3 nucleotides: TGTGCCAGCAGCTCCGGGACAGGGTTGGCCACCGGGGAGCTGTTTTTT. This sequence encodes CASSSGTGLATGELFF.

The V call is TRBV5-1, the J call TRBJ1-3; D unresolved. The CDR3 totals 14 residues. Germline assignment: CDR1 SGHRS and CDR2 YFSETQ. Trimming took 7 bases from V and 1 from J, leaving 12 bases between them. The CDR3 region is CASSESGSGNTIYF. CDR3 coding DNA: TGCGCCAGCTCCGAGTCGGGTTCTGGAAACACCATATATTTT.

The chain uses TRBV10-1 and TRBJ2-7; the D gene is possibly TRBD1 (6 bases). CDR1 is WNHNN, CDR2 SYGVQD, per germline (reference sequence). The V end was cut by 6 bases, the J end by 0 bases, with 6 bases between. This CDR3 has 12 residues. CDR3 sequence reads: CASRTGSYEQYF. The CDR3 nucleotides read TGCGCCAGCAGGACAGGCTCCTACGAGCAGTACTTC.

Points on this clone: The junction differs from germline at one of its ends, possibly a read error. The CDR3 region has the DNA TGTGCCAGCACCTTATATGGACAGGGGGTCCAATCTAGCACAGATACGCAGTATTTT. As protein: CASTLYGQGVQSSTDTQYF. The chain links TRBV7-2 to TRBJ2-3, with 10 bases fitting TRBD1. This CDR3 is 19 amino acids long. Per germline, CDR1 SGHTA and CDR2 FQGNSA.

The rearrangement joins TRBV27 to TRBJ2-3; D is ambiguous. Germline loops: CDR1 MNHEY, CDR2 SMNVEV (reference sequence). Trimming removed 6 bases at V and 8 bases at J, with 12 bases between. This CDR3 is 12 amino acids long. CDR3 sequence (DNA): TGTGCCAGCAGCTCCCCCGCAGGTACGCAGTATTTT. Protein sequence: CASSSPAGTQYF.

CDR3: CASSYSGLNTEAFF. CDR3 DNA sequence: TGTGCCAGCAGTTATTCAGGGTTGAACACTGAAGCTTTCTTT. This chain joins TRBV6-5 and TRBJ1-1; maybe TRBD1 (5 bases). Trimming took 3 bases from V and 0 from J, leaving 8 bases between them. The CDR3 is made up of 14 amino acids. Germline loops: CDR1 MNHEY, CDR2 SVGAGI.

The rearrangement joins TRBV5-6 to TRBJ2-5, with 7 bases fitting TRBD1. Germline-derived CDR1 and CDR2 are SGHDT and YYEEEE. V dropped 4 bases and J dropped 0; count of bases not matched to a gene: 3. The CDR3 is made up of 14 amino acids. In DNA, the CDR3 is TGTGCCAGCAGCGGGACAGTTTACCAAGAGACCCAGTACTTC. This codes for CASSGTVYQETQYF. Full variable domain (rest looked up from reference TRBV5-6 and TRBJ2-5): DAGVTQSPTHLIKTRGQQVTLRCSPKSGHDTVSWYQQALGQGPQFIFQYYEEEERQRGNFPDRFSGHQFPNYSSELNVNALLLGDSALYLCASSGTVYQETQYFGPGTRLLVL.

V usage is TRBV19 and J usage is TRBJ2-7; 9 bases are shared with TRBD1. Germline V gene data show CDR1 as LNHDA and CDR2 as SQIVND (reference sequence). CDR3 length: 15 amino acids. J gave up 1 base and V 6 bases, and 7 bases lay outside the gene matches. The CDR3 sequence: CASSWRGQGSYEQYF. CDR3 DNA sequence: TGTGCCAGTAGCTGGAGGGGACAGGGTTCCTACGAGCAGTACTTC.